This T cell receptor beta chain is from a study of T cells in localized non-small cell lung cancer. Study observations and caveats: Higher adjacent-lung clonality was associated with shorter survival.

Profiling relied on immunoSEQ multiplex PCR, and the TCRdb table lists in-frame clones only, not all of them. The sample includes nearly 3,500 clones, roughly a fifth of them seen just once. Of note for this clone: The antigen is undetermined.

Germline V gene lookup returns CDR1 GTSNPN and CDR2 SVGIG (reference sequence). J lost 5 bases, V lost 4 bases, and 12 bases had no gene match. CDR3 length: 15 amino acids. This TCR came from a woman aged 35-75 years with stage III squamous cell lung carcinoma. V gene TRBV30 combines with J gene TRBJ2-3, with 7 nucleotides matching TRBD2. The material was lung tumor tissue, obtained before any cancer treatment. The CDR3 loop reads CAWNELAGGRDTQYF. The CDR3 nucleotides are TGTGCCTGGAATGAACTAGCCGGGGGGAGAGATACGCAGTATTTT.